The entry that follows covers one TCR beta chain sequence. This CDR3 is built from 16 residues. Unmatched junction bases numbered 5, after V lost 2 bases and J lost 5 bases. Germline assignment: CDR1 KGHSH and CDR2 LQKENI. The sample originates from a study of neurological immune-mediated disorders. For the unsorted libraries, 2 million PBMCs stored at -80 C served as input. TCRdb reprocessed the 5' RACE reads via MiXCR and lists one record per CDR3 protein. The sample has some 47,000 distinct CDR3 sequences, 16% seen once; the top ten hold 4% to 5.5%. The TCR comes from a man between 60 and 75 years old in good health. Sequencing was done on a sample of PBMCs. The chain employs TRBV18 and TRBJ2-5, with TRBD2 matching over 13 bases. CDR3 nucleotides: TGTGCCAGCTCACCATCCGGACTAGCGGGAGACGAGACCCAGTACTTC. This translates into CASSPSGLAGDETQYF. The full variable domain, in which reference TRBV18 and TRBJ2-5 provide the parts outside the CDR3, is NAGVMQNPRHLVRRRGQEARLRCSPMKGHSHVYWYRQLPEEGLKFMVYLQKENIIDESGMPKERFSAEFPKEGPSILRIQQVVRGDSAAYFCASSPSGLAGDETQYFGPGTRLLVL.